One sample yielded the 30 T cell receptor beta chains listed below, sequenced in a study of blood T cell repertoires in COVID-19. The repertoire was sequenced with immunoSEQ multiplex PCR; TCRdb's copy has only in-frame clones and lacks some. This sample has tens of thousands of clones, with 88% found just once. The sample consisted of peripheral blood. The source of these receptors is a human donor with active COVID-19. The donor label of this sample is uncertain.

J is TRBJ1-1 and V is TRBV3-1 (or the pseudogene TRBV3-2); D not certain. The germline CDR1 and CDR2 sequences are LGHDT and YNNKEL (reference sequence). V lost 1 base and J lost 5, with 20 bases in between. This CDR3 contains 17 residues. Here the CDR3 reads CASSQALGLAAGTEAFF. The CDR3 DNA reads TGTGCCAGCAGCCAAGCTCTTGGGCTGGCTGCTGGGACTGAAGCTTTCTTT.

This chain connects TRBV13 to TRBJ2-1; 9 bases fit TRBD1. Germline lookup yields CDR1 PRHDT and CDR2 FYEKMQ (reference sequence). The V segment lost 3 bases and the J segment 8 bases; nucleotides outside the gene matches: 17. CDR3 length: 18 amino acids. The CDR3 sequence: CASSFHIGGTGIRDEQFF. CDR3 bases: TGTGCCAGCAGCTTCCATATCGGCGGGACAGGGATTAGGGATGAGCAGTTCTTC.

This chain links TRBV9 with TRBJ2-7; tentatively, D is TRBD1 (6 bases). The CDR3 loop spans 16 amino acids. The V and J ends lost 1 base and 4 bases respectively, with 18 bases between them. Germline CDR1 SGDLS, CDR2 YYNGEE. CDR3 loop: CASSVTPGAGSYEQYF. CDR3 in DNA: TGTGCCAGCAGCGTAACCCCAGGGGCGGGCTCTTACGAGCAGTACTTC.

The chain employs TRBV18 and TRBJ1-5; no reliable D call. The CDR3 length is 15 residues. V was pared by 4 bases and J by 3 bases, with 13 bases between. Germline CDR1 KGHSH, CDR2 LQKENI. CDR3 in amino acids: CASSRERVANQPQHF. The CDR3 bases are TGTGCCAGCTCACGAGAGCGGGTTGCCAATCAGCCCCAGCATTTT.

A remark on this clone: Germline is not matched at one junction end, which may reflect a read error. The chain combines TRBV5-1 with TRBJ1-2; 7 bases are a match to TRBD1. The CDR3 runs to 14 residues. Germline CDR1 and CDR2: SGHRS and YFSETQ. The CDR3 DNA reads TGCGCCAGCAGCTCCCAGGGGCAGGGGGAGAGTTCTCGCTTC. Encoded protein: CASSSQGQGESSRF.

The chain is built from TRBV2 and TRBJ2-1; the D gene is possibly TRBD2 (6 bases). The CDR3 sequence is 12 residues long. Per the germline V gene, CDR1 is SNHLY and CDR2 is FYNNEI. Trimming stripped 8 bases from V and 8 bases from J, with 13 bases between. CDR3 amino acids: CASGGGGDEQFF. Written as DNA, the CDR3 is TGTGCCAGCGGGGGAGGTGGGGATGAGCAGTTCTTC.

This clone was observed once. The chain combines TRBV21-1 with TRBJ1-5; the table's TRBD1 call for D was not verified on the DNA. TRBV21-1 is shown as a pseudogene. The CDR3 length is 18 residues. CDR3 coding DNA: TGTGCCAGCAGCAAACGGGGGATAGGGACAGGGGCGTCTCAGCCCCAGCATTTT. Protein sequence: CASSKRGIGTGASQPQHF.

The V call is TRBV7-2, the J call TRBJ1-5; a weak D match, TRBD1 (5 bases). This CDR3 comprises 13 residues. CDR1 SGHTA and CDR2 FQGNSA come from the germline V gene. V was trimmed by 3 bases and J by 7 bases, leaving 10 bases between them. The CDR3: CASSLEGAQPQHF. The CDR3 nucleotides read TGTGCCAGCAGCTTGGAAGGGGCCCAGCCCCAGCATTTT. The whole variable domain, remainder taken from reference TRBV7-2 and TRBJ1-5, is GAGVSQSPSNKVTEKGKDVELRCDPISGHTALYWYRQSLGQGLEFLIYFQGNSAPDKSGLPSDRFSAERTGGSVSTLTIQRTQQEDSAVYLCASSLEGAQPQHFGDGTRLSIL.

V gene TRBV7-6 combines with J gene TRBJ2-7, with D maybe TRBD2 (5 bases). Germline V gene sequence: CDR1 SGHVS, CDR2 FNYEAQ. V lost 1 base and J lost 0, with 7 bases in between. The CDR3 covers 14 residues. The CDR3 DNA reads TGTGCCAGCAGCTTAGTCCGGGACTCCTACGAGCAGTACTTC. It encodes CASSLVRDSYEQYF.

The gene calls are TRBV28 and TRBJ2-7; possible D gene TRBD2, 5 bases. Trimming removed 6 bases from V and 6 bases from J, with 9 bases in between. Per germline, CDR1 MDHEN and CDR2 SYDVKM. This CDR3 contains 11 residues. The CDR3 region is CASSPRGEQYF. CDR3 nucleotides: TGTGCCAGCAGCCCCCGGGGCGAGCAGTACTTC.

This clone occurred a few times. The genes are TRBV24-1 and TRBJ2-7; unclear D gene. Per the germline V gene, CDR1 is KGHDR and CDR2 is SFDVKD. This CDR3 is built from 13 residues. Trimming left V 3 bases short and J 0 bases short, with 5 bases between. The CDR3 DNA follows: TGTGCCACCAGTGATCGTGTCTCCTACGAGCAGTACTTC. Amino acid sequence: CATSDRVSYEQYF.

The CDR3 region is CASTAGNYGYTF. The CDR3 DNA sequence: TGTGCCAGCACGGCGGGAAACTATGGCTACACCTTC. The V and J genes are TRBV12-3 or TRBV12-4 and TRBJ1-2, with D unresolved. V lost 7 bases and J lost 2, with 8 bases in between. The CDR3 length is 12 residues.

This chain joins TRBV12-3 or TRBV12-4 and TRBJ2-7; D is undetermined. This CDR3 region has 11 residues. V was clipped by 2 bases and J by 5 bases, with 4 bases between them. The CDR3 nucleotides are TGTGCCAGCAGTTTATTCGACGAGCAGTACTTC. It is translated as CASSLFDEQYF.

Points on this clone: At the DNA level, this CDR3 is encoded by other sequences in the same sample as well. The chain carries TRBV18 and TRBJ2-7; TRBD1 agrees at 10 bases. The CDR3 consists of 14 residues. Trimming cost V 3 bases and J 2 bases; bases outside gene matches: 1. The germline V gene encodes CDR1 KGHSH and CDR2 LQKENI. The CDR3 coding sequence is TGTGCCAGCTCACCTGACAGGGGGCCCTACGAGCAGTACTTC. It yields the protein CASSPDRGPYEQYF.

The gene calls are TRBV2 and TRBJ1-3, with D maybe TRBD1 (5 bases). This CDR3 region has 13 residues. The V end lost 4 bases, the J end lost 4 bases, and 8 bases lay between the germline ends. Germline CDR1 and CDR2: SNHLY and FYNNEI. CDR3: CASSATEGNTIYF. The CDR3 coding sequence is TGTGCCAGCAGTGCGACAGAGGGAAACACCATATATTTT.

The rearrangement links TRBV10-3 to TRBJ2-5; maybe TRBD2 (6 bases). The CDR3 is 14 amino acids. Trimming took off 3 bases at V and 5 bases at J, with 13 bases between the two ends. CDR1 and CDR2 (germline): ENHRY, SYGVKD. This CDR3 reads CAISEEGGWETQYF. The CDR3, as DNA: TGTGCCATCAGTGAAGAGGGAGGCTGGGAGACCCAGTACTTC.

The chain carries TRBV5-1 and TRBJ2-1; TRBD2 aligns across 15 bases. The trim removed 0 bases at V and 7 bases at J, leaving 5 bases unmatched. This CDR3 contains 17 residues. Germline CDR1 and CDR2: SGHRS and YFSETQ. The CDR3 sequence is CASSLGAGTSGRNEQFF. CDR3 coding DNA: TGCGCCAGCAGCTTGGGGGCCGGGACTAGCGGGAGGAATGAGCAGTTCTTC.

The rearrangement uses TRBV7-2 and TRBJ1-5; unclear D gene. The CDR3 is 17 amino acids. V was trimmed by 1 base and J by 5 bases, leaving 18 bases between them. Germline loops: CDR1 SGHTA, CDR2 FQGNSA. CDR3 coding DNA: TGTGCCAGCAGCTTAGTATTAGGTTGGGGAGATGATCAGCCCCAGCATTTT. This codes for CASSLVLGWGDDQPQHF.

V and J are TRBV28 and TRBJ2-7, with D possibly being TRBD1 (5 bases). Germline CDR1 reads MDHEN; CDR2 reads SYDVKM. This CDR3 contains 13 residues. With 7 bases removed from V and 0 bases from J, the gap between germline ends came to 10 bases. DNA for the CDR3: TGTGCCAGCACCGGACATTACTCCTACGAGCAGTACTTC. Encoded protein: CASTGHYSYEQYF.

CDR3 loop: CATSRPLGGDTQYF. As DNA, the CDR3 is TGTGCCACCAGCAGACCCCTAGGTGGGGATACGCAGTATTTT. V usage is TRBV15 and J usage is TRBJ2-3; no clear D gene. The length of the CDR3 is 14 residues. CDR1 and CDR2 from the germline V gene are LNHNV and YYDKDF (reference sequence). V lost 2 bases, J lost 6 bases, and 12 bases lay in between.

V gene TRBV7-8 combines with J gene TRBJ2-2, with D uncertain. Trimming took off 3 bases at V and 5 bases at J, with 7 bases between the two ends. The V gene's germline CDR1 is SGHVS and CDR2 FQNEAQ. The length of the CDR3 is 13 residues. CDR3 nucleotide sequence: TGTGCCAGCAGCTTGAAGGAGACCGGGGAGCTGTTTTTT. Residues: CASSLKETGELFF.

The chain uses TRBV7-3 and TRBJ2-7; D not resolved. The CDR3 totals 13 residues. The V and J ends lost 5 bases and 4 bases respectively, with 12 bases between them. Germline CDR1 and CDR2: SGHTA and FQGTGA. The CDR3 loop reads CASSPRPGYEQYF. The CDR3 DNA sequence: TGTGCCAGCAGCCCTAGACCTGGTTACGAGCAGTACTTC. The entire variable domain, with the rest obtained from reference TRBV7-3 and TRBJ2-7, is as follows: GAGVSQTPSNKVTEKGKYVELRCDPISGHTALYWYRQSLGQGPEFLIYFQGTGAADDSGLPNDRFFAVRPEGSVSTLKIQRTERGDSAVYLCASSPRPGYEQYFGPGTRLTVT.

The J gene is TRBJ2-5, the V gene TRBV2, with D possibly being TRBD1 (5 bases). Germline V gene sequence: CDR1 SNHLY, CDR2 FYNNEI. V lost 4 bases, J lost 5 bases, and 17 bases lay in between. This CDR3 has 15 amino acids. In DNA, the CDR3 is TGTGCCAGCAGTGGGGGCAAGGAAGTATTTGAGACCCAGTACTTC. It translates to CASSGGKEVFETQYF.

This chain uses TRBV19 with TRBJ1-1; the D is unclear. This CDR3 has 13 amino acids. Looked up from germline, CDR1 is LNHDA and CDR2 is SQIVND (reference sequence). V was clipped by 1 base and J by 7 bases, with 10 bases between them. In nucleotides, the CDR3 is TGTGCCAGTAGTATAGTAGTCGACAATGAAGCTTTCTTT. Translated: CASSIVVDNEAFF.

Written as DNA, the CDR3 is TGTGCCAGCAGACTAACGGGGGGGCGGAATGAGCAGTTCTTC. Protein product: CASRLTGGRNEQFF. The chain employs TRBV3-1 (or the pseudogene TRBV3-2) and TRBJ2-1; TRBD2 aligns across 8 bases. Germline-derived CDR1 and CDR2 are LGHDT and YNNKEL (reference sequence). The ends lost 6 bases at V and 7 bases at J; junction bases unmatched: 8. The CDR3 runs to 14 residues.

The rearrangement links TRBV27 to TRBJ1-4; 8 bases map to TRBD1. The CDR3 spans 15 residues. V was pared by 2 bases and J by 8 bases, with 7 bases of the junction left unmatched. Germline V gene data show CDR1 as MNHEY and CDR2 as SMNVEV (reference sequence). CDR3 protein: CASSLAGQGGEKLFF. CDR3 nucleotides: TGTGCCAGCAGTTTAGCAGGACAGGGTGGGGAAAAACTGTTTTTT.

The V call is TRBV5-6, the J call TRBJ2-3; 11 positions match TRBD2. The trim removed 4 bases at V and 1 base at J, leaving 2 bases unmatched. This CDR3 comprises 15 residues. Germline CDR1 is SGHDT and CDR2 is YYEEEE. The CDR3 sequence: CASSILAGGTDTQYF. In DNA form, the CDR3 reads TGTGCCAGCAGCATACTAGCGGGAGGCACAGATACGCAGTATTTT.

This sequence joins TRBV2 and TRBJ2-7, with 8 bases fitting TRBD1. V dropped 5 bases and J dropped 3; count of bases not matched to a gene: 12. Germline CDR1 is SNHLY and CDR2 is FYNNEI. CDR3 length: 16 residues. This chain's CDR3 is CASSPGQGGRSYEQYF. The CDR3 DNA follows: TGTGCCAGCAGTCCTGGACAGGGTGGAAGAAGCTACGAGCAGTACTTC.

The chain is built from TRBV5-8 and TRBJ2-3; D ambiguous. V lost 2 bases and J 2 bases, leaving 12 bases between the germline ends. The CDR3 has 15 residues. Germline CDR1 and CDR2: SGHTS and YDEGEE. Written as DNA, the CDR3 is TGTGCCAGCAGCTTAACACCGCTGAACACAGATACGCAGTATTTT. Translated: CASSLTPLNTDTQYF.

The chain uses TRBV18 and TRBJ1-2; 11 bases agree with TRBD1. Germline V CDR1 and CDR2: KGHSH, LQKENI. V shed 4 bases and J 5 bases; nucleotides not matched to a gene: 12. CDR3 length equals 17 residues. The CDR3 DNA is TGTGCCAGCTCACTCTCCGGACAGGGGGCGCGTCCTTATGGCTACACCTTC. Protein: CASSLSGQGARPYGYTF.